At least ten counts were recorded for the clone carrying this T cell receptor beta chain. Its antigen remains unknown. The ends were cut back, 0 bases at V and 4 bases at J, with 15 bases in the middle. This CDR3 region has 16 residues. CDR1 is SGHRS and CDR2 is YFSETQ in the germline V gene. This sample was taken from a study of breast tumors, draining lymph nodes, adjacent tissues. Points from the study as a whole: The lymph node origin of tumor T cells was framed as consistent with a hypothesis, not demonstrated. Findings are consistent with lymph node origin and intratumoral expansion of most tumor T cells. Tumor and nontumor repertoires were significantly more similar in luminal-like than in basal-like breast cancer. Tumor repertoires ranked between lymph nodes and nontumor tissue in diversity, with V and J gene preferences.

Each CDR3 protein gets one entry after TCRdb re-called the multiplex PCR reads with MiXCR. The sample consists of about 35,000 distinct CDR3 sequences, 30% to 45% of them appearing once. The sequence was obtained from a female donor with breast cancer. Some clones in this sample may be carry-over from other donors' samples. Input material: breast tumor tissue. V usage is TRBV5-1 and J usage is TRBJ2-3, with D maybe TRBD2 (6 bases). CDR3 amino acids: CASSLAGGAGADTQYF. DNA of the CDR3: TGCGCCAGCAGCTTGGCCGGAGGGGCTGGGGCAGATACGCAGTATTTT.